What follows are 8 T cell receptor beta chains derived from one specimen sequenced in a study of OX40 agonist ivuxolimab in advanced cancers. TCRdb keeps only in-frame clones here, not all; method: immunoSEQ multiplex PCR. Among 95,000 to 150,000 clones listed, around 95% were seen once. Specimen: CD4+ or CD8+ T cells sorted from blood, collected in a trial of the OX40 agonist ivuxolimab. These receptors were collected from an adult with an advanced solid tumor such as melanoma, head and neck, liver or kidney cancer.

The chain joins TRBV7-8 to TRBJ2-4; TRBD2 aligns across 10 bases. The junction had 9 bases not matched to a gene; V was cut back by 5 bases and J by 2 bases. Germline V gene lookup returns CDR1 SGHVS and CDR2 FQNEAQ. The CDR3 consists of 17 residues. CDR3 coding DNA: TGTGCCAGCAGCCCCTCTAGCGGGGGTCCGTCCAAAAACATTCAGTACTTC. It encodes CASSPSSGGPSKNIQYF. The full variable domain, its missing parts supplied by reference TRBV7-8 and TRBJ2-4, is GAGVSQSPRYKVAKRGQDVALRCDPISGHVSLFWYQQALGQGPEFLTYFQNEAQLDKSGLPSDRFFAERPEGSVSTLKIQRTQQEDSAVYLCASSPSSGGPSKNIQYFGAGTRLSVL.

V is TRBV6-5 and J is TRBJ2-7; TRBD2 aligns across 9 bases. Germline CDR1 reads MNHEY; CDR2 reads SVGAGI. The V segment lost 4 bases and the J segment 7 bases; nucleotides outside the gene matches: 11. The CDR3 is 15 amino acids. In DNA, the CDR3 is TGTGCCAGCAGTTCCACCGGGACTAGCCTACGTGAGCAGTACTTC. Encoded protein: CASSSTGTSLREQYF.

The genes are TRBV27 and TRBJ2-1; D is unresolved. The CDR3 has 19 residues. Trimming pared 2 bases from V and 0 bases from J, leaving 20 bases between. Germline V gives CDR1 MNHEY, CDR2 SMNVEV (reference sequence). Here the CDR3 DNA reads TGTGCCAGCAGTTTAGTAGCAGGTTGGCAGGAGAGCTCCTACAATGAGCAGTTCTTC. Its translation is CASSLVAGWQESSYNEQFF.

The V call is TRBV27, the J call TRBJ2-7, with D perhaps matching TRBD1 (6 bases). Germline CDR1 is MNHEY and CDR2 is SMNVEV (reference sequence). This CDR3 comprises 12 residues. V dropped 6 bases and J dropped 9 bases, with 15 bases sitting between them. CDR3 region: CASRYHGGGQYF. Here the CDR3 DNA reads TGTGCCAGCAGATATCATGGGGGCGGGCAGTACTTC.

V usage is TRBV11-1 and J usage is TRBJ2-7; no clear D. The CDR3 is 13 residues long. CDR1 is SGHAT and CDR2 is FQDESV in the germline V gene (reference sequence). With 1 base removed from V and 2 bases from J, the gap between germline ends came to 6 bases. The CDR3 is CASSLEHAYEQYF. CDR3 nucleotide sequence: TGTGCCAGCAGCTTAGAACACGCCTACGAGCAGTACTTC. Full variable domain (outside the CDR3, taken from reference TRBV11-1 and TRBJ2-7): EAEVAQSPRYKITEKSQAVAFWCDPISGHATLYWYRQILGQGPELLVQFQDESVVDDSQLPKDRFSAERLKGVDSTLKIQPAELGDSAMYLCASSLEHAYEQYFGPGTRLTVT.

This clone was picked up one time. The chain carries TRBV9 and TRBJ2-2; 10 bases fit TRBD2. The V gene end was trimmed by 0 bases and the J gene end by 7 bases; junction bases not matched to a gene: 6. This CDR3 has 16 amino acids. The germline V gene has CDR1 SGDLS and CDR2 YYNGEE. CDR3 nucleotide sequence: TGTGCCAGCAGCGTAGTTCTAGCGGGAGTAAACGGGGAGCTGTTTTTT. Protein product: CASSVVLAGVNGELFF.

The chain couples TRBV28 to TRBJ1-5; 9 bases agree with TRBD1. With V trimmed by 6 bases and J by 2 bases, 8 bases remained unmatched. The CDR3 spans 16 residues. The germline CDR1 and CDR2 sequences are MDHEN and SYDVKM. DNA of the CDR3: TGTGCCAGCAGGAAACAGGGGGCGCGGGGCAATCAGCCCCAGCATTTT. This encodes CASRKQGARGNQPQHF.

The chain recombines TRBV15 with TRBJ2-7, with TRBD1 matching 9 bases. V was pared by 2 bases and J by 2 bases, with 10 bases of the junction left unmatched. Per the germline V gene, CDR1 is LNHNV and CDR2 is YYDKDF (reference sequence). The CDR3 length is 17 residues. The CDR3 region has the DNA TGTGCCACCAGCAGACGAACAGGGGGCGCAGAAGCCTACGAGCAGTACTTC. The encoded protein is CATSRRTGGAEAYEQYF.